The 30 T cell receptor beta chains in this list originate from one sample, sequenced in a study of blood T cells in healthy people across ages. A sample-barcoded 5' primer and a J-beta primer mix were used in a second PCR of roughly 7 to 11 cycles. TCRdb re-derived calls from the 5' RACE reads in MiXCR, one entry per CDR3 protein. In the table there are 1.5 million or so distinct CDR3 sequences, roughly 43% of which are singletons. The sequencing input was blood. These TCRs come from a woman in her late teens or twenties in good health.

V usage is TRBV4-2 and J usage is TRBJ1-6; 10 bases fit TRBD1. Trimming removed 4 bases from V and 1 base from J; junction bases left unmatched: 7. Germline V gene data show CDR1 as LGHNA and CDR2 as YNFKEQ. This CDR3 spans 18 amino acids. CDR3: CASSRAGTGVSYNSPLHF. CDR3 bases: TGTGCCAGCAGCCGGGCCGGGACAGGGGTTTCCTATAATTCACCCCTCCACTTT.

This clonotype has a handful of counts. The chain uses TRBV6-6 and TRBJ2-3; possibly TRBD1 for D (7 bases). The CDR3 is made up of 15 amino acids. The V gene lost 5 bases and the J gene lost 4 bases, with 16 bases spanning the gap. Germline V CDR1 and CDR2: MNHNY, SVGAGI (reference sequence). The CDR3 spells CASSPPTGRPDTQYF. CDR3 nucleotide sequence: TGTGCCAGCAGTCCCCCGACAGGGAGGCCAGATACGCAGTATTTT.

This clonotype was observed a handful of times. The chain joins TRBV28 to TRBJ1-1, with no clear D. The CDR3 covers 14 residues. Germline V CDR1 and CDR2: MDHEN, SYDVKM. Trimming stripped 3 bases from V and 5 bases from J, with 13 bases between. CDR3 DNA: TGTGCCAGCAGTTTCCCGGAGGGATTAACTGAAGCTTTCTTT. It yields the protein CASSFPEGLTEAFF. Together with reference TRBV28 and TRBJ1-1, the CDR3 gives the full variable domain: DVKVTQSSRYLVKRTGEKVFLECVQDMDHENMFWYRQDPGLGLRLIYFSYDVKMKEKGDIPEGYSVSREKKERFSLILESASTNQTSMYLCASSFPEGLTEAFFGQGTRLTVV.

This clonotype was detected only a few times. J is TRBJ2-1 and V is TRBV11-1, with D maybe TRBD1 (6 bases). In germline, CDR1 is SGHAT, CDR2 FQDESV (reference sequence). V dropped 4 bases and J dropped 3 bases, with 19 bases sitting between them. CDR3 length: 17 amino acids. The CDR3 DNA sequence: TGTGCCAGCAGCTCCGGGGAAGGGGGAAAGGTCTACAATGAGCAGTTCTTC. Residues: CASSSGEGGKVYNEQFF.

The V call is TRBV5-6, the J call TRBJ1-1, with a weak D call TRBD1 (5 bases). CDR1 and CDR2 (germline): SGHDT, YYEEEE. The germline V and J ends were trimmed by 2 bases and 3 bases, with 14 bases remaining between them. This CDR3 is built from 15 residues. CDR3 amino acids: CASSFWGRRDTEAFF. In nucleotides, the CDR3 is TGTGCCAGCAGCTTCTGGGGCAGAAGGGACACTGAAGCTTTCTTT.

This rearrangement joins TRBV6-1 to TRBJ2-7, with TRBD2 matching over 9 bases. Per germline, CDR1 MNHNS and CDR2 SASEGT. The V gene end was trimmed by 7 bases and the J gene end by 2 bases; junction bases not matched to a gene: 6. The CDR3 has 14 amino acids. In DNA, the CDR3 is TGTGCCAGCACTGAGACTAGCGGTACCTACGAGCAGTACTTC. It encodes CASTETSGTYEQYF.

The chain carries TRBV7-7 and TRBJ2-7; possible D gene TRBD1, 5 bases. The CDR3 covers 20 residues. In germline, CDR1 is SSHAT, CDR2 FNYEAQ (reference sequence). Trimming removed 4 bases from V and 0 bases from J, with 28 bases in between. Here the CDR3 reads CASSSGLGYGPPNCSYEQYF. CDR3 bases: TGTGCCAGCAGCTCAGGGTTAGGGTATGGACCTCCGAATTGCTCCTACGAGCAGTACTTC.

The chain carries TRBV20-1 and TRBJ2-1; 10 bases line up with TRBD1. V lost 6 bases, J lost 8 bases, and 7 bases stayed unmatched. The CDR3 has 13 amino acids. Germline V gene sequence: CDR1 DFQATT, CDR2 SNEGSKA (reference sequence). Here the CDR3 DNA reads TGCAGTGCGCGGGACAGGGGTTCCGATGAGCAGTTCTTC. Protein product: CSARDRGSDEQFF.

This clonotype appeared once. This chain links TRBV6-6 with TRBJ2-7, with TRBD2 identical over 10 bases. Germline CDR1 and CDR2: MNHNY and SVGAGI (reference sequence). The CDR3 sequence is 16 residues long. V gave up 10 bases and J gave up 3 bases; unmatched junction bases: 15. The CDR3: CATRVISGRDHYEQYF. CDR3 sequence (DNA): TGTGCCACCCGGGTAATAAGCGGGAGGGACCACTACGAGCAGTACTTC.

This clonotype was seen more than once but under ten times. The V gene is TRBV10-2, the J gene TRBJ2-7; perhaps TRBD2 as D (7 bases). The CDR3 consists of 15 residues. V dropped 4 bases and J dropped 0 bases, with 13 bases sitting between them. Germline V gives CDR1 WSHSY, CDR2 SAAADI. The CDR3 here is CASSGAGANSYEQYF. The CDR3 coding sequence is TGCGCCAGCAGTGGTGCGGGGGCGAACTCCTACGAGCAGTACTTC.

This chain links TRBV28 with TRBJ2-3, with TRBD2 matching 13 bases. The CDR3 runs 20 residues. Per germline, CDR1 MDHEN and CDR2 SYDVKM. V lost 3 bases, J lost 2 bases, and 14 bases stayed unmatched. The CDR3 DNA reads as TGTGCCAGCAGTTTTCCGACTGGACTAGCGGGAGCCCCACTCACAGATACGCAGTATTTT. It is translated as CASSFPTGLAGAPLTDTQYF. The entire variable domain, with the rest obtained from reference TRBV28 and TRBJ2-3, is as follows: DVKVTQSSRYLVKRTGEKVFLECVQDMDHENMFWYRQDPGLGLRLIYFSYDVKMKEKGDIPEGYSVSREKKERFSLILESASTNQTSMYLCASSFPTGLAGAPLTDTQYFGPGTRLTVL.

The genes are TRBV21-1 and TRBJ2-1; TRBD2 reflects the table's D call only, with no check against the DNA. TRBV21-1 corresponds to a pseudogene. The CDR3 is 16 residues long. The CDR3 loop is CASRDSPPPSYNEQFF. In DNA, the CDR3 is TGTGCCAGCCGGGACTCCCCGCCACCGTCCTACAATGAGCAGTTCTTC.

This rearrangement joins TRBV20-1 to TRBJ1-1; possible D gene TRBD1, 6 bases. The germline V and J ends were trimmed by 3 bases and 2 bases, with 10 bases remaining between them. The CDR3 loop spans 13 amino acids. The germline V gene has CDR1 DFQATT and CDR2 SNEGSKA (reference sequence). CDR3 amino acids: CSARGGGNTEAFF. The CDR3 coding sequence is TGCAGTGCTAGGGGCGGGGGCAACACTGAAGCTTTCTTT.

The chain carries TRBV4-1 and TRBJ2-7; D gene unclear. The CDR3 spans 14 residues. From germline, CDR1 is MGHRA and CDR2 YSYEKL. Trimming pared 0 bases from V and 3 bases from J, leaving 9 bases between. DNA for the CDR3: TGCGCCAGCAGCCAAGATAGCTCGCACTACGAGCAGTACTTC. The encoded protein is CASSQDSSHYEQYF.

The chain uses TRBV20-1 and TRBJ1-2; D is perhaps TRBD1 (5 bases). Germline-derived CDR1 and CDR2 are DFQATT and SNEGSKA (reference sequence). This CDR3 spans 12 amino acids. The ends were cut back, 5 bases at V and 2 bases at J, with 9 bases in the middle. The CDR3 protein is CSAQDINYGYTF. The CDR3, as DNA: TGCAGTGCTCAGGACATCAACTATGGCTACACCTTC.

CDR3 loop: CASSSLGQHRREGYTF. For the CDR3, the DNA is TGTGCCAGCAGCTCTCTGGGACAGCATCGCCGGGAGGGCTACACCTTC. V usage is TRBV7-6 and J usage is TRBJ1-2; TRBD1 matches 7 bases. From germline, CDR1 is SGHVS and CDR2 FNYEAQ. CDR3 length: 16 residues. V shed 4 bases, J shed 8 bases, and the junction held 16 bases outside the gene matches.

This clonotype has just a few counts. CDR3 sequence (DNA): TGTGCCAGCAGTTTATGGGCGGGCACCCAAGAGACCCAGTACTTC. It specifies CASSLWAGTQETQYF. The chain carries TRBV27 and TRBJ2-5, with D maybe TRBD2 (5 bases). The V and J ends lost 1 base and 1 base respectively, with 10 bases between them. Per the germline V gene, CDR1 is MNHEY and CDR2 is SMNVEV (reference sequence). This CDR3 has 15 residues.

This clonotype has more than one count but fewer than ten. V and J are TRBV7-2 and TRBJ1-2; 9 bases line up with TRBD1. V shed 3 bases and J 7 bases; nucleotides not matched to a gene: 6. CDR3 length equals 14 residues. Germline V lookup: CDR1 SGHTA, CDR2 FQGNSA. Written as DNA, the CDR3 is TGTGCCAGCAGCTTCCGGGACAGGGTAGTTGGCTACACCTTC. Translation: CASSFRDRVVGYTF.

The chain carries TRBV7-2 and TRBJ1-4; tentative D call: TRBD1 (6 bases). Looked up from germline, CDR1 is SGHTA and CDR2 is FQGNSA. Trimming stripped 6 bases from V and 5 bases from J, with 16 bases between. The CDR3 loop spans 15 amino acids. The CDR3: CASRQTGTNNEKLFF. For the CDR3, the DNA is TGTGCCAGCAGGCAAACCGGGACAAACAATGAAAAACTGTTTTTT.

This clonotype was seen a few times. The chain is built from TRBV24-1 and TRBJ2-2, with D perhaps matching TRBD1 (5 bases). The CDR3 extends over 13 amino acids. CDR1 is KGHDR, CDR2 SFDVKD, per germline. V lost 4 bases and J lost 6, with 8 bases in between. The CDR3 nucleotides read TGTGCCACCAGTGACAGGGTTCCCGGGGAGCTGTTTTTT. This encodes CATSDRVPGELFF.

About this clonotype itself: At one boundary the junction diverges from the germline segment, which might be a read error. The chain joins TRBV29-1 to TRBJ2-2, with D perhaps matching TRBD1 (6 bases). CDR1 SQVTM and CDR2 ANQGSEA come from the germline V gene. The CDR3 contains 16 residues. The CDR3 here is CSVEDPDRSNTGEPFF. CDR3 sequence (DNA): TGCAGCGTTGAAGACCCAGACAGGAGTAACACCGGGGAGCCGTTTTTT.

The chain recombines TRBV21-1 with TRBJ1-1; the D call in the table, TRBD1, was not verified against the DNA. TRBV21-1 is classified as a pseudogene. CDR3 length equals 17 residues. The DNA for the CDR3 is TGTGCCAGCAGCAAATCCCGACAGGGGCCGGGGAACACTGAAGCTTTCTTT. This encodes CASSKSRQGPGNTEAFF.

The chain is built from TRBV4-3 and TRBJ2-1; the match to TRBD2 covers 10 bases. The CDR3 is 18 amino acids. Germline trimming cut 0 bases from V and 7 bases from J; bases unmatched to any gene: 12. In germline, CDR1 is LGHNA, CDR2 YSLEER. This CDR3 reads CASSQDRKAGGPGNEQFF. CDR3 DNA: TGCGCCAGCAGCCAAGATCGAAAAGCGGGAGGGCCGGGGAATGAGCAGTTCTTC.

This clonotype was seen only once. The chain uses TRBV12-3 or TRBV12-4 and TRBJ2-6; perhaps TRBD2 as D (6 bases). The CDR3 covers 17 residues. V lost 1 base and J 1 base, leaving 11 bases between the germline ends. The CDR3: CASSLGIGGSGANVLTF. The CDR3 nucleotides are TGTGCCAGCAGTTTAGGGATCGGGGGTTCTGGGGCCAACGTCCTGACTTTC.

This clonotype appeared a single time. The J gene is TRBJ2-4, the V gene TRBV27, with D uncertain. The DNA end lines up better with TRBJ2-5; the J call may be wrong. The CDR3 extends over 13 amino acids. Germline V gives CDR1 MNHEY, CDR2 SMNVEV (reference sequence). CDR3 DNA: TGTGCCAGCAGTCGCCGTCCCCACGAGACCCAGTACTTC. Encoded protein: CASSRRPHETQYF.

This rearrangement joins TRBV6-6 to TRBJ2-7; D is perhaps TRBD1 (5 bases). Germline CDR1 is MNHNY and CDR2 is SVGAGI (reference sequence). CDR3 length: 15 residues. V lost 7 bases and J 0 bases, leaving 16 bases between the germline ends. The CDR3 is CASTLGRASSYEQYF. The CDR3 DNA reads TGTGCCAGCACTTTAGGCAGGGCCAGCTCCTACGAGCAGTACTTC.

This CDR3 reads CAIRGGPNTGELFF. DNA of the CDR3: TGTGCCATCAGGGGGGGACCGAACACCGGGGAGCTGTTTTTT. The rearrangement uses TRBV10-3 and TRBJ2-2, with TRBD2 as a possible D gene (6 bases). Per the germline V gene, CDR1 is ENHRY and CDR2 is SYGVKD. Deletions cut 6 bases from V and 0 bases from J, with 8 bases between. The CDR3 sequence is 14 residues long.

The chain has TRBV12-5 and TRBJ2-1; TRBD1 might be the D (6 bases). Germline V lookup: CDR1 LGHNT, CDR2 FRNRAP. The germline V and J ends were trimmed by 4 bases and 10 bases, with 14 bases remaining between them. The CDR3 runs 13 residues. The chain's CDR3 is CASGWGQAREQFF. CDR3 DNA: TGTGCTAGTGGTTGGGGACAAGCAAGAGAGCAGTTCTTC.

The CDR3 coding sequence is TGTGCCAGCAGCTTAGGCGGGGGACAGGTGTCCTACGAGCAGTACTTC. This encodes CASSLGGGQVSYEQYF. V is TRBV7-2 and J is TRBJ2-7, with D possibly matching TRBD1 (8 bases). The V end was cut by 1 base, the J end by 1 base, with 14 bases between. The CDR3 loop spans 16 amino acids. CDR1 is SGHTA and CDR2 is FQGNSA in the germline V gene.

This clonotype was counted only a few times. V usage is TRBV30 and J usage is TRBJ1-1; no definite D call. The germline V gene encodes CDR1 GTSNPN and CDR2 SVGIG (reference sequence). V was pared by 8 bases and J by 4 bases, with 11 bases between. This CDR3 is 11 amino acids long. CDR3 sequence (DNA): TGTGCCCTTTTTTGGGTCACTGAAGCTTTCTTT. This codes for CALFWVTEAFF.